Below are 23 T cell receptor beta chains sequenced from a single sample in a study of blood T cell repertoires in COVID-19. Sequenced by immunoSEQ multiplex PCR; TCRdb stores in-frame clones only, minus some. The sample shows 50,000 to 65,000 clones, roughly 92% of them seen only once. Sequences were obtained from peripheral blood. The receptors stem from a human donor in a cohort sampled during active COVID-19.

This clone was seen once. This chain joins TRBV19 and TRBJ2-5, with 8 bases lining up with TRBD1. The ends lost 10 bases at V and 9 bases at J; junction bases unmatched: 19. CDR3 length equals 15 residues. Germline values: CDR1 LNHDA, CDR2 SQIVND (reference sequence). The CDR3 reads CATERVGTGLRAQYF. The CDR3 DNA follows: TGTGCCACCGAAAGGGTGGGGACAGGCCTTAGGGCCCAGTACTTC.

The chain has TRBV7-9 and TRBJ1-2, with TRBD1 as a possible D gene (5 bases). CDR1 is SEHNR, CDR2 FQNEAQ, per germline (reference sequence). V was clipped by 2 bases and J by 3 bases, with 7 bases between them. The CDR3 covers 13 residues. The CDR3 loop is CASSLPGDYGYTF. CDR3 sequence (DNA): TGTGCCAGCAGCTTACCGGGGGACTATGGCTACACCTTC.

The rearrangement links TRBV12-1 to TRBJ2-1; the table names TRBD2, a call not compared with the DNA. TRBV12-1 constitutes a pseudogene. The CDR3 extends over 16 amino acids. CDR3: CASITRVTSGGAGLFF. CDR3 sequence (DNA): TGTGCCAGCATCACACGGGTGACTAGCGGGGGGGCCGGGTTGTTCTTC.

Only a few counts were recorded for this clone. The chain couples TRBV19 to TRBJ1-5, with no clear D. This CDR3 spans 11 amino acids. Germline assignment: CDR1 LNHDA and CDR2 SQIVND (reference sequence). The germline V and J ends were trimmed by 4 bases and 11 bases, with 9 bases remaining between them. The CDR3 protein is CASSTEQAQHF. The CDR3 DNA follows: TGTGCCAGTAGTACAGAGCAGGCCCAGCATTTT.

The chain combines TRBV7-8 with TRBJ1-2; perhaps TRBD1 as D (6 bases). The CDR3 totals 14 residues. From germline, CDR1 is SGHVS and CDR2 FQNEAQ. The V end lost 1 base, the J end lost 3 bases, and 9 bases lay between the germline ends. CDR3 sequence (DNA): TGTGCCAGCAGCTTAGTAGGGGGGGACTATGGCTACACCTTC. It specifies CASSLVGGDYGYTF. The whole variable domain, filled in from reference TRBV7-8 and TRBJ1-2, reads GAGVSQSPRYKVAKRGQDVALRCDPISGHVSLFWYQQALGQGPEFLTYFQNEAQLDKSGLPSDRFFAERPEGSVSTLKIQRTQQEDSAVYLCASSLVGGDYGYTFGSGTRLTVV.

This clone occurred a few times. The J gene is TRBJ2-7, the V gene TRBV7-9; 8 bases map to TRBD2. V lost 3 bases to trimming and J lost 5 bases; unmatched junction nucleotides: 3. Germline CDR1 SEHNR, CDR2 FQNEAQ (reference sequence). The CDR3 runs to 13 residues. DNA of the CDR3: TGTGCCAGCAGCTTTGCGGGGGGCCACGAGCAGTACTTC. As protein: CASSFAGGHEQYF.

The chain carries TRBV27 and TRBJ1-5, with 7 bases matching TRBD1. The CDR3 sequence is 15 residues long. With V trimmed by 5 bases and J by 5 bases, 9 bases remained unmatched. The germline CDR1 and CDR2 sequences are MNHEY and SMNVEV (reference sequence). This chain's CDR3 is CASSGRTGRDQPQHF. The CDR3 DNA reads TGTGCCAGCAGTGGACGGACAGGACGTGATCAGCCCCAGCATTTT.

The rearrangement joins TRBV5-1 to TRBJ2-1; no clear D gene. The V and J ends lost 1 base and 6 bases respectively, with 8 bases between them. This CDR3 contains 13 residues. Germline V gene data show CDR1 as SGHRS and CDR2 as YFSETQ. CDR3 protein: CASSLQASNEQFF. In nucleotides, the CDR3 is TGCGCCAGCAGCTTGCAAGCGAGCAATGAGCAGTTCTTC.

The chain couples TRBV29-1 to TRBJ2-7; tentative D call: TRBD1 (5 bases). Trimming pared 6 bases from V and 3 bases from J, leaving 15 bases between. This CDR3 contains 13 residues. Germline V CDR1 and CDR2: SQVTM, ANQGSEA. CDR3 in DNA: TGCAGCGTCCTACCTGCAGACAGCTACGAGCAGTACTTC. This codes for CSVLPADSYEQYF.

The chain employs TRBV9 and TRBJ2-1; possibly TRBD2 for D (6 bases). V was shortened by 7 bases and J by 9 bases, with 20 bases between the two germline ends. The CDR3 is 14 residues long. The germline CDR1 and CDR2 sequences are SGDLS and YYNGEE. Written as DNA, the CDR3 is TGTGCCAGCTCGAGTGCCGGGAGAGGGGCTGAGCAGTTCTTC. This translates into CASSSAGRGAEQFF. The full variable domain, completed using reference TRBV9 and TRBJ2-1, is DSGVTQTPKHLITATGQRVTLRCSPRSGDLSVYWYQQSLDQGLQFLIQYYNGEERAKGNILERFSAQQFPDLHSELNLSSLELGDSALYFCASSSAGRGAEQFFGPGTRLTVL.

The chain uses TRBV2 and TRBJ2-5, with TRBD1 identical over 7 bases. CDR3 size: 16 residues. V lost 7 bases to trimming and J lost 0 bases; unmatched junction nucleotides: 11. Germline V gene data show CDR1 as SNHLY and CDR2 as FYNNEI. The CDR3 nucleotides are TGTGCCAGCAAGACCCGAGGGACAGCGTACCAAGAGACCCAGTACTTC. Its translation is CASKTRGTAYQETQYF. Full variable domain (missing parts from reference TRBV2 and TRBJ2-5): EPEVTQTPSHQVTQMGQEVILRCVPISNHLYFYWYRQILGQKVEFLVSFYNNEISEKSEIFDDQFSVERPDGSNFTLKIRSTKLEDSAMYFCASKTRGTAYQETQYFGPGTRLLVL.

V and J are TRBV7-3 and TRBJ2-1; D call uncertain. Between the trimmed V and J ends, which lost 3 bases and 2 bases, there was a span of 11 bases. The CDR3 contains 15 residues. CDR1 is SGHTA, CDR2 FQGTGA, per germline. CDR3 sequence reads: CASSFASTTYNEQFF. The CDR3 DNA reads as TGTGCCAGCAGCTTCGCGAGTACTACCTACAATGAGCAGTTCTTC.

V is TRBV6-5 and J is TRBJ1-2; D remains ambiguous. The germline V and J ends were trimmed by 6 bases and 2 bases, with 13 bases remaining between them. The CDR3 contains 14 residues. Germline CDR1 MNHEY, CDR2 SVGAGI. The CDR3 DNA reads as TGTGCCAGCAGGGTGGCGGGATCCAACTATGGCTACACCTTC. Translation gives CASRVAGSNYGYTF.

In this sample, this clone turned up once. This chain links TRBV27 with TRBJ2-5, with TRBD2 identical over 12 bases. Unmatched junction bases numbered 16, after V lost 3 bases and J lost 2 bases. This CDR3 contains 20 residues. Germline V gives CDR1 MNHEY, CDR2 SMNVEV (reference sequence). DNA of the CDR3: TGTGCCAGCAGTTTGTGGGGATGGACTAGCGGGGCTGGGGCACAAGAGACCCAGTACTTC. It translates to CASSLWGWTSGAGAQETQYF.

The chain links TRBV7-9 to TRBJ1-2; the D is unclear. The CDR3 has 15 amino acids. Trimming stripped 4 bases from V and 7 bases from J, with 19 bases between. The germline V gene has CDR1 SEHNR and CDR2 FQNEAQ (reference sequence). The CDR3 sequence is CASSSHIGGLTGYTF. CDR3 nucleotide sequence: TGTGCCAGCAGCTCCCATATAGGCGGACTGACTGGCTACACCTTC. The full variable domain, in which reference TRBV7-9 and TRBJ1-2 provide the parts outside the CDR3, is DTGVSQNPRHKITKRGQNVTFRCDPISEHNRLYWYRQTLGQGPEFLTYFQNEAQLEKSRLLSDRFSAERPKGSFSTLEIQRTEQGDSAMYLCASSSHIGGLTGYTFGSGTRLTVV.

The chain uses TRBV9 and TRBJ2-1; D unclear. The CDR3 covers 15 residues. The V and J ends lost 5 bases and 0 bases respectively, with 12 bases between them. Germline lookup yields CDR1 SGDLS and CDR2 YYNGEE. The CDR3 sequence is CASSPILSSYNEQFF. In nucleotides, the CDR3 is TGTGCCAGCAGTCCAATCCTGAGCTCCTACAATGAGCAGTTCTTC.

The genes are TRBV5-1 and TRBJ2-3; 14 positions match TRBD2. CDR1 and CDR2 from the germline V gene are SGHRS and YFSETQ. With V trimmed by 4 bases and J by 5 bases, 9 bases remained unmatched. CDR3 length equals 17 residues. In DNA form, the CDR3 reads TGCGCCAGCAGCCCAGGACTAGCGGGGGGAGGGAAAGATACGCAGTATTTT. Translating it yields CASSPGLAGGGKDTQYF.

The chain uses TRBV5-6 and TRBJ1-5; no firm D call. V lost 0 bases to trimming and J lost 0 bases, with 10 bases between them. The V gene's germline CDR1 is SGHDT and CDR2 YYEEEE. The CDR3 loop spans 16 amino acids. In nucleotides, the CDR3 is TGTGCCAGCAGCTTGGGGCCCCCAAATAGCAATCAGCCCCAGCATTTT. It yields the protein CASSLGPPNSNQPQHF.

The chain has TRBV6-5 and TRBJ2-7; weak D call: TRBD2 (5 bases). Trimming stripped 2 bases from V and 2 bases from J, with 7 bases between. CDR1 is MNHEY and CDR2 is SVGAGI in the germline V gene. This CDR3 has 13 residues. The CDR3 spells CASSYGETYEQYF. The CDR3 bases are TGTGCCAGCAGTTACGGGGAGACCTACGAGCAGTACTTC.

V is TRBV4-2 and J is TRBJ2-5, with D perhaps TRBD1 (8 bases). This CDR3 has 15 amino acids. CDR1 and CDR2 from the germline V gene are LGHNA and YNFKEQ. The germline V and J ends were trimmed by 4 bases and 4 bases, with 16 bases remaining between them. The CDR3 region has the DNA TGTGCCAGCAGCCGAACAGGGGGGGAGGGAGAGACCCAGTACTTC. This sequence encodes CASSRTGGEGETQYF.

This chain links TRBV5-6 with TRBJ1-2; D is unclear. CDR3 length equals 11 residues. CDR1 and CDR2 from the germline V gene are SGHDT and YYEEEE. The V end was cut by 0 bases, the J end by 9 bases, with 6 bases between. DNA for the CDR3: TGTGCCAGCAGCTTGGCGTCCCGCTACACCTTC. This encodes CASSLASRYTF.

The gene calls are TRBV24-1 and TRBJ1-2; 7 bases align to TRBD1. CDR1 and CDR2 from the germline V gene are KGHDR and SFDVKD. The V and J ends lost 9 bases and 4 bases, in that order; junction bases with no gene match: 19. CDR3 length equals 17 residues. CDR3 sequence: CATLTGTVHHLGYGYTF. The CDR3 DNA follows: TGTGCCACCTTAACCGGGACAGTACATCATTTGGGCTATGGCTACACCTTC.

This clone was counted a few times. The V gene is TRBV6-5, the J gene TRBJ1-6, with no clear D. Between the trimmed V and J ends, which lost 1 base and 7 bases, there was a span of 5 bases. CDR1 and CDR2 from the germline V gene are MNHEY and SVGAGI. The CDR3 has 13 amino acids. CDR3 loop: CASSYFGNSPLHF. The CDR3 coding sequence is TGTGCCAGCAGTTACTTCGGGAATTCACCCCTCCACTTT.